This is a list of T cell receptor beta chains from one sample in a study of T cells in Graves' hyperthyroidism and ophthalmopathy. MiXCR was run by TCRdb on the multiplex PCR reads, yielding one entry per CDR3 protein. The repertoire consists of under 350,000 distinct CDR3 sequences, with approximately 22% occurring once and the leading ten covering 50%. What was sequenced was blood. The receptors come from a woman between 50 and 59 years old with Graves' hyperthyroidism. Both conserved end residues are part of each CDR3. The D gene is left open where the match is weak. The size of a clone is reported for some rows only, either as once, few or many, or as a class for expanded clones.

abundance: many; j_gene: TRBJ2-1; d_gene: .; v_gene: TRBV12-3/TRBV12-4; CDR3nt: TGTGCCAGCAGTCCGAAGCCCGTCAATGAGCAGTTCTTC; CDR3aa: CASSPKPVNEQFF
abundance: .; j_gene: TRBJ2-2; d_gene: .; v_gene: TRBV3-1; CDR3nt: TGTGCCAGCAGACAGAGGACAGCCCTATACACCGGGGAGCTGTTTTTT; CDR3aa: CASRQRTALYTGELFF
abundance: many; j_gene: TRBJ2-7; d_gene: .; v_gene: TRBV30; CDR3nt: TGTGCCTGGAGTCCGACCCCGACAGTTACCTACGAGCAGTACTTC; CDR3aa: CAWSPTPTVTYEQYF
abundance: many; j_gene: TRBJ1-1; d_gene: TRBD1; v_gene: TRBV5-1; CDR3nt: TGCGCCAGCAGCTTCTACAGGGGGCCCACTGAAGCTTTCTTT; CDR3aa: CASSFYRGPTEAFF
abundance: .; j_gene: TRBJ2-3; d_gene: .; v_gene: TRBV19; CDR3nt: TGTGCCAGTAGTATCGGGGTTAGCACAGATACGCAGTATTTT; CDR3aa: CASSIGVSTDTQYF
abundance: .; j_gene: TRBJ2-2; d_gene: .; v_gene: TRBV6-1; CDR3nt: TGTGCCAGCAGTCTCCGGAGTGGCGGGCTGAACACCGGGGAGCTGTTTTTT; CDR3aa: CASSLRSGGLNTGELFF
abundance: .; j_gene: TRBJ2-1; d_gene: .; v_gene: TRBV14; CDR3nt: TGTGCCAGCAGCCATCCCGGGTCCACTCTAGGGAATGAGCAGTTCTTC; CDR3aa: CASSHPGSTLGNEQFF
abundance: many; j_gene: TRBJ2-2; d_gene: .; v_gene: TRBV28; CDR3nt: TGTGCCAGCAAAACCGGAACAGCGACCGGGGAGCTGTTTTTT; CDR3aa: CASKTGTATGELFF
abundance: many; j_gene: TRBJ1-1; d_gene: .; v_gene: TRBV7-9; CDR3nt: TGTGCCAGCAGCTCATGGGGACGACAAGAAACGATTGAAGCTTTCTTT; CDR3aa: CASSSWGRQETIEAFF
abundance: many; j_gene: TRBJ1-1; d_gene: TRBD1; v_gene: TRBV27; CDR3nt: TGTGCCAGCAGCGTCCTCGGACAGGGCATGAACACTGAAGCTTTCTTT; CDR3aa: CASSVLGQGMNTEAFF
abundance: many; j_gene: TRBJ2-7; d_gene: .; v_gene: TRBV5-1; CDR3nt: TGCGCCAGCAGCTTGGATCCGGGGGCATCCTACGAGCAGTACTTC; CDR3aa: CASSLDPGASYEQYF
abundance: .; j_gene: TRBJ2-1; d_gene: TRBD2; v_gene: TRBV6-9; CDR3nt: TGTGCCAGCAGCTTAGCGGGGACTCGGGATGAGCAGTTCTTC; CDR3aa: CASSLAGTRDEQFF
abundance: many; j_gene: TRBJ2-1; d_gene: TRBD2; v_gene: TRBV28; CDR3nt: TGTGCCAGCAGTTTAGAGGGACTATCATGGGGCAATGAGCAGTTCTTC; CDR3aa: CASSLEGLSWGNEQFF
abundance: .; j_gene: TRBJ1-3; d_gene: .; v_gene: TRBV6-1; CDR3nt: TGTGCCAGCACCGAAAGGGGGGCGCGGATTGGAAACACCATATATTTT; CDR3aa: CASTERGARIGNTIYF
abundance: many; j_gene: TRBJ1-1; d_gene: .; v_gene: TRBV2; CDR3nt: TGTGCCAGCAGTGAAGCGTTGGGAAGAAGCGCTTTCTTT; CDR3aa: CASSEALGRSAFF
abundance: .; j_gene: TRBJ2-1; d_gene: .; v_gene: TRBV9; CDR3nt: TGTGCCAGCAGCGTAGATCGGGCTCCCAACAATGAGCAGTTCTTC; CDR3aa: CASSVDRAPNNEQFF
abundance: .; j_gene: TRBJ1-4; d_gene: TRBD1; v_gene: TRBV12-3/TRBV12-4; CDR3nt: TGTGCCAGCAGTCCCGGACAGGAAAATGAAAAACTGTTTTTT; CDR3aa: CASSPGQENEKLFF
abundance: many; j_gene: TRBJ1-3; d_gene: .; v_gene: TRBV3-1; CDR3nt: TGTGCCAGCAGCGGTCGGGTCTCTTTACCCCTGATATATTTT; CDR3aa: CASSGRVSLPLIYF
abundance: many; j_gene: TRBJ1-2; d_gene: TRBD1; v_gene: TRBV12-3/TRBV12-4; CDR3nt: TGTGCCAGCAGTTTGAGACAGGGGGCGGGTGGCTACACCTTC; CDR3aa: CASSLRQGAGGYTF
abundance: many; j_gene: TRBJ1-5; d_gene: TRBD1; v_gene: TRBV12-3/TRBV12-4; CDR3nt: TGTGCCAGCACCCGGGACAGGTCAAATCAGCCCCAGCATTTT; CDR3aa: CASTRDRSNQPQHF
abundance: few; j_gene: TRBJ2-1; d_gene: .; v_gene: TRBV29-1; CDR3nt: TGCAGTACAGACACCGGGATCCAGAATGAGCAGTTCTTC; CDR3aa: CSTDTGIQNEQFF
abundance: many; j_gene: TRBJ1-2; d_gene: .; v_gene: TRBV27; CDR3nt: TGTGCCAGCGGCCCCGTGACGCCTGCTAACTATGGCTACACCTTC; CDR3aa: CASGPVTPANYGYTF
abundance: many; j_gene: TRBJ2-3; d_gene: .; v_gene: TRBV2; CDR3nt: TGTGCCAGCAGTTGGGGTAGCACAGATACGCAGTATTTT; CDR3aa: CASSWGSTDTQYF
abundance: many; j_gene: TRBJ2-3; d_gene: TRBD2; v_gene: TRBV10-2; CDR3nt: TGCGCCAGCCGTCCTAGCGGGAGTCGCGGTACGCAGTATTTT; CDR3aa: CASRPSGSRGTQYF